The next 7 T cell receptor beta chains were all read from a single sample in a study of blood T cell repertoires in COVID-19. The table came from immunoSEQ multiplex PCR; TCRdb's copy has only in-frame clones and leaves some out. Counted here are some 260,000 clones, around nine tenths occurring once; the ten biggest clones make up 9.5% to 13%. The sequenced sample was peripheral blood. The receptors shown here come from a woman aged 70 to 79 with COVID-19, enrolled during active disease.

The rearrangement uses TRBV3-1 (or the pseudogene TRBV3-2) and TRBJ1-5; 7 bases fit TRBD1. CDR1 and CDR2 from the germline V gene are LGHDT and YNNKEL (reference sequence). J gave up 2 bases and V 1 base, and 2 bases lay outside the gene matches. The CDR3 is 15 residues long. Here the CDR3 reads CASSQGGQGNQPQHF. CDR3 coding DNA: TGTGCCAGCAGCCAAGGTGGACAGGGCAATCAGCCCCAGCATTTT.

This chain links TRBV11-2 with TRBJ2-5; weak D call: TRBD1 (6 bases). Trimming cost V 4 bases and J 5 bases, with 14 bases left between them. The CDR3 runs to 14 residues. Germline loops: CDR1 SGHAT, CDR2 FQNNGV. The CDR3 DNA sequence: TGTGCCAGCAGCTCCCGCAGGGGTAGGGAGACCCAGTACTTC. Translating it yields CASSSRRGRETQYF.

A single count supports this clone. This rearrangement joins TRBV6-5 to TRBJ1-3, with 8 nucleotides matching TRBD1. The germline gives CDR1 MNHEY, CDR2 SVGAGI. The length of the CDR3 is 14 residues. Trimming at V came to 6 bases and at J to 2 bases, leaving 3 bases not matched to a gene. CDR3 residues: CASRPTGAGNTIYF. CDR3 in DNA: TGTGCCAGCAGGCCGACAGGGGCTGGAAACACCATATATTTT.

The V and J genes are TRBV30 and TRBJ2-7; D is possibly TRBD1 (5 bases). V gave up 0 bases and J gave up 6 bases, with 12 bases separating them. The CDR3 is 13 residues long. The germline V gene encodes CDR1 GTSNPN and CDR2 SVGIG (reference sequence). Written as DNA, the CDR3 is TGTGCCTGGAGTGTGAGCAGGGCCTCCGAGCAGTACTTC. The encoded protein is CAWSVSRASEQYF.

This chain uses TRBV2 with TRBJ2-7; D possibly corresponds to TRBD1 (6 bases). V lost 4 bases, J lost 2 bases, and 6 bases lay in between. Germline assignment: CDR1 SNHLY and CDR2 FYNNEI. The CDR3 contains 12 residues. The DNA for the CDR3 is TGTGCCAGCAGTGGACAGGCCTACGAGCAGTACTTC. It encodes CASSGQAYEQYF. Full variable domain (missing parts from reference TRBV2 and TRBJ2-7): EPEVTQTPSHQVTQMGQEVILRCVPISNHLYFYWYRQILGQKVEFLVSFYNNEISEKSEIFDDQFSVERPDGSNFTLKIRSTKLEDSAMYFCASSGQAYEQYFGPGTRLTVT.

This chain joins TRBV10-1 and TRBJ1-3; D gene unclear. Per the germline V gene, CDR1 is WNHNN and CDR2 is SYGVQD (reference sequence). CDR3 length: 12 residues. With 4 bases removed from V and 4 bases from J, the gap between germline ends came to 5 bases. CDR3 in amino acids: CASSGQGNTIYF. Written as DNA, the CDR3 is TGCGCCAGCAGTGGACAAGGAAACACCATATATTTT.

V usage is TRBV9 and J usage is TRBJ2-3, with TRBD2 matching 7 bases. V was pared by 2 bases and J by 2 bases, with 2 bases of the junction left unmatched. This CDR3 spans 14 amino acids. Per the germline V gene, CDR1 is SGDLS and CDR2 is YYNGEE. CDR3 amino acids: CASSVGGTTDTQYF. The CDR3 DNA is TGTGCCAGCAGCGTCGGGGGGACCACAGATACGCAGTATTTT.